Many counts were recorded for the clone carrying this TCR beta chain. Antigen specificity is unknown. Trimming took 3 bases from V and 4 from J, leaving 10 bases between them. Germline V gene data show CDR1 as MNHEY and CDR2 as SVGAGI. The CDR3 has 13 residues. This record belongs to a study of T cells in Graves' hyperthyroidism and ophthalmopathy. Study outcomes and limitations: Most thyroid clonotypes expanded above 0.001 were also detected in blood.

Amplification yielded TCR beta CDR3 regions, with RNA transcripts as the source. During a first-round RT-PCR of the TCR CDR3, the HTBI primer set was used. From the multiplex PCR reads, TCRdb called clonotypes with MiXCR, one entry per CDR3 protein. The repertoire has 450,000 to 700,000 distinct CDR3 sequences, 35% to 55% of them found once; the top ten carry 15% to 20%. The specimen was peripheral blood or thyroid tissue (not recorded which). V and J are TRBV6-5 and TRBJ2-7; D is undetermined. This receptor was taken from an adult woman with Graves' disease, either hyperthyroidism or ophthalmopathy (not recorded which). The CDR3 is CASSYAENYEQYF. CDR3 bases: TGTGCCAGCAGTTATGCGGAGAATTACGAGCAGTACTTC.